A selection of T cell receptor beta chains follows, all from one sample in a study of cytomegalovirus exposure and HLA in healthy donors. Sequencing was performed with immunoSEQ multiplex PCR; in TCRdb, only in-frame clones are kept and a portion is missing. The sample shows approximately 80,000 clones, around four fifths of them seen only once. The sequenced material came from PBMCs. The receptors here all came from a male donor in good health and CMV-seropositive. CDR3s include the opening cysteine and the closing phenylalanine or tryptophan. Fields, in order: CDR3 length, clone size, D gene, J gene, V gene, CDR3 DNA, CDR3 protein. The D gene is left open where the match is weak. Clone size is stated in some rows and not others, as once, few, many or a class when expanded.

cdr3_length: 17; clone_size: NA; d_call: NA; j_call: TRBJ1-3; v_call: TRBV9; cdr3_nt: TGTGCCAGCAGCGTCTTTGACGCCGACACCTCTGGAAACACCATATATTTT; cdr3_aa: CASSVFDADTSGNTIYF
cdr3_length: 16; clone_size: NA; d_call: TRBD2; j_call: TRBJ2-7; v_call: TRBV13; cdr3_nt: TGTGCCAGCAGCTTAATTAGAACGGGAGGCCCCCTCGAGCAGTACTTC; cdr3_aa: CASSLIRTGGPLEQYF
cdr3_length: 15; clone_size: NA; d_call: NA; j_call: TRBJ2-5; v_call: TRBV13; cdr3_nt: TGTGCCAGCAGCCCCCCCATTGGGCGGGAAGAGACCCAGTACTTC; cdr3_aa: CASSPPIGREETQYF
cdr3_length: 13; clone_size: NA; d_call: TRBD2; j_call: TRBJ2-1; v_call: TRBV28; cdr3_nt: TGTGCCAGCAGGGAACTAGCGGGGAGGGAGCAGTTCTTC; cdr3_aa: CASRELAGREQFF
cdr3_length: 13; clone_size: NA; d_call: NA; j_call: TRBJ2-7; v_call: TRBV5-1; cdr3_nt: TGCGCCAGCCGCCGGGAGCCCACCTACGAGCAGTACTTC; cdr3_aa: CASRREPTYEQYF
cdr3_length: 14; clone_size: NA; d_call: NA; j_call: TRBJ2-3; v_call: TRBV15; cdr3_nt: TGTGCCACCAGCAGAGACGGAGTCGCAGATACGCAGTATTTT; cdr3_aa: CATSRDGVADTQYF
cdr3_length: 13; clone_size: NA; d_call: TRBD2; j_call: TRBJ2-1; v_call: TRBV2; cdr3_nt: TGTGCCAGCAGTCCTAGCGGGAGGCATGAGCAGTTCTTC; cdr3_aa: CASSPSGRHEQFF
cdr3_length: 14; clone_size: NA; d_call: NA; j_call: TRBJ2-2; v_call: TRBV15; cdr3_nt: TGTGCCACCCGATTGGACACGCTCGACGGGGAGCTGTTTTTT; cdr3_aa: CATRLDTLDGELFF
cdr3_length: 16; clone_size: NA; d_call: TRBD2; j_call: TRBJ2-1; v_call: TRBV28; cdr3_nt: TGTGCCAGCAGTCTCTTATCTAGCGGGACGTACAATGAGCAGTTCTTC; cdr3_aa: CASSLLSSGTYNEQFF
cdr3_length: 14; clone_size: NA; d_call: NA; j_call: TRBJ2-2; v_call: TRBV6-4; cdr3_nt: TGTGCCAGCAGTGACTCGGCAGGGGCCGGGGAGCTGTTTTTT; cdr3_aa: CASSDSAGAGELFF
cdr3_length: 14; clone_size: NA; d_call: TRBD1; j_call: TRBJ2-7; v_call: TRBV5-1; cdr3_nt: TGCGCCAGCAGCTTGGGTGGACAGGGTAACGAGCAGTACTTC; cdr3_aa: CASSLGGQGNEQYF
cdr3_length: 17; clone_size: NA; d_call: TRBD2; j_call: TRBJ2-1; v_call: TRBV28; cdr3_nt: TGTGCCAGCAGTTTACAGCGGACTAGCGGCCCTTACAATGAGCAGTTCTTC; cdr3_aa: CASSLQRTSGPYNEQFF
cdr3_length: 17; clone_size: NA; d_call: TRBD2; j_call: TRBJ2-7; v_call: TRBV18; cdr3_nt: TGTGCCAGCTCACCAATGTTAGGACTAGCGGGGACCTACGAGCAGTACTTC; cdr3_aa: CASSPMLGLAGTYEQYF
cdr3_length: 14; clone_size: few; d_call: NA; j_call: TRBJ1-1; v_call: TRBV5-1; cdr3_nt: TGCGCCAGCAGGATTTGGGTTAACGGGGAGGAAGCTTTCTTT; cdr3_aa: CASRIWVNGEEAFF
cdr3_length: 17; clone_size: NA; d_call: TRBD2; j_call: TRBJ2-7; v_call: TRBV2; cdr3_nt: TGTGCCAGCAGTCCCCCCGGGATGAGCGGGAGGGTGATTGAGCAGTACTTC; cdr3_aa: CASSPPGMSGRVIEQYF
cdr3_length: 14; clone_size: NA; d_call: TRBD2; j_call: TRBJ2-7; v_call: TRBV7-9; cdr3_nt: TGTGCCAGCAGCTCAACAGCGGGAGACAACGAGCAGTACTTC; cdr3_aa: CASSSTAGDNEQYF
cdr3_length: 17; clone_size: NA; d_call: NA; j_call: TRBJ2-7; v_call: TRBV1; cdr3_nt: TGCACCAGCAGCCAGGGGCATGGTGGACTAGCGGGAATGGGGCAGTACTTC; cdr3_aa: CTSSQGHGGLAGMGQYF
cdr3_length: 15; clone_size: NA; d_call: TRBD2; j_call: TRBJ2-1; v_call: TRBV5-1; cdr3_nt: TGCGCCAGCAGCTTTACTAGCGGGAGGTACAATGAGCAGTTCTTC; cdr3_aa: CASSFTSGRYNEQFF
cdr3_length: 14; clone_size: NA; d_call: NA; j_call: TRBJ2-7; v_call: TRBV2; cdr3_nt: TGTGCCAGCATCACTAGGCAGGGGACAAACGAGCAGTACTTC; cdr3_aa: CASITRQGTNEQYF
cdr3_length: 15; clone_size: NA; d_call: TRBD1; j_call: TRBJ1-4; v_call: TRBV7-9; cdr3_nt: TGTGCCAGCAGCCCCGAGGACAGGGAGGTTGAAAAACTGTTTTTT; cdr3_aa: CASSPEDREVEKLFF
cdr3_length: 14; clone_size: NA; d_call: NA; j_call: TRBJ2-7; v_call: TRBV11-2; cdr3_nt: TGTGCCAGCAGCTTAGCGGGAGAGGTTTACGAGCAGTACTTC; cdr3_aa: CASSLAGEVYEQYF
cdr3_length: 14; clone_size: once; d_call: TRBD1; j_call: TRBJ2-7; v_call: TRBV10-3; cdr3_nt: TGTGCCATCAGTCGGACAGGGGAAACCTACGAGCAGTACTTC; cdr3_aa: CAISRTGETYEQYF
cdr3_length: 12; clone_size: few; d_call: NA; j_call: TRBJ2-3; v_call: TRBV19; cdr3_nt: TGTGCCAGTGGGGCACGCACAGATACGCAGTATTTT; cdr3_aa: CASGARTDTQYF
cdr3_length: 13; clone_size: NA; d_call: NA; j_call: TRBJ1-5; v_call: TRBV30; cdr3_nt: TGTGCCTGGAGTGTAAGGGGTGGCCAGCCCCAGCATTTT; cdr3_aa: CAWSVRGGQPQHF
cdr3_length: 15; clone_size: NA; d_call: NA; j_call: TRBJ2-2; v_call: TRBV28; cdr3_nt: TGTGCCAGCAGTGAAGGGGCAGCTGTCACCGGGGAGCTGTTTTTT; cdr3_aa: CASSEGAAVTGELFF
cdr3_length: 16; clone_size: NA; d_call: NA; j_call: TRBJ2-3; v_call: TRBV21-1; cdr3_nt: TGTGCCAGCAACCAAACGCGGGGGGCCAGAACAGATACGCAGTATTTT; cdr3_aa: CASNQTRGARTDTQYF
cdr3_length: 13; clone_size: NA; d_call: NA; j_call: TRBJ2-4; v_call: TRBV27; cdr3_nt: TGTGCCAGCAGTTTGGCTGGAGAAAACATTCAGTACTTC; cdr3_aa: CASSLAGENIQYF
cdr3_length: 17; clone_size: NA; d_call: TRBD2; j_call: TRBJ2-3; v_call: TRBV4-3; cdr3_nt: TGCGCCAGCAGCCAAGATTGGGGGGGTGGGGGAGCAGATACGCAGTATTTT; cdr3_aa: CASSQDWGGGGADTQYF
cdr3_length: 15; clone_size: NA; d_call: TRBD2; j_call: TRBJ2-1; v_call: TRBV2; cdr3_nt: TGTGCCAGCAGTGTAAGACTAGCGGGAGGGAATGAGCAGTTCTTC; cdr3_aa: CASSVRLAGGNEQFF
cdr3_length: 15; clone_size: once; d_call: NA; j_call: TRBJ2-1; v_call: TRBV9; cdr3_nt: TGTGCCAGCAGCCCCAATAGCGGAGACGACAATGAGCAGTTCTTC; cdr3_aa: CASSPNSGDDNEQFF
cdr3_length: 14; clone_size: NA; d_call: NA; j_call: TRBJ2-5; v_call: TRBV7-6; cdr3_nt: TGTGCCAGCAGCTTAGTAAGCGGAGGGGAGACCCAGTACTTC; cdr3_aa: CASSLVSGGETQYF
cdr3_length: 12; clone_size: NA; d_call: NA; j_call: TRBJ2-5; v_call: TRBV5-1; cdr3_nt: TGCGCCAGCAGCTTGTACACAGAGACCCAGTACTTC; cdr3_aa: CASSLYTETQYF
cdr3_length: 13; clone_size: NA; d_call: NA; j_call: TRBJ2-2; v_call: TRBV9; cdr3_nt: TGTGCCAGCAGCGTAGGCGGGACCGGGGAGCTGTTTTTT; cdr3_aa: CASSVGGTGELFF
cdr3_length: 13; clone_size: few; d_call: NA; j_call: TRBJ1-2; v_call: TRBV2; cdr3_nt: TGTGCCAGCATCCAAGGGGCAGGGTATGGCTACACCTTC; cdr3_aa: CASIQGAGYGYTF
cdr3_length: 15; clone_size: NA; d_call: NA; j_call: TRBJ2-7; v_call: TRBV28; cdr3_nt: TGTGCCAGCAGTTTAACAGGGAGGGCGAGATCCGAGCAGTACTTC; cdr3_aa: CASSLTGRARSEQYF
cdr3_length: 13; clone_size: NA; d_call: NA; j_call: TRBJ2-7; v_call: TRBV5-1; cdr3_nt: TGCGCCAGCAGCGGTACCGCCGGTTCCGGGCAGTACTTC; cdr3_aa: CASSGTAGSGQYF
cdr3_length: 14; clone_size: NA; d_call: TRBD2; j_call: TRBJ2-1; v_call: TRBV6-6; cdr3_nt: TGTGCCAGCAGGGTGGGGGAGGGCCCCCATGAGCAGTTCTTC; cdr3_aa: CASRVGEGPHEQFF
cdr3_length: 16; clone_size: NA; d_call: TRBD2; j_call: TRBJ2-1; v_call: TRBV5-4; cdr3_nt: TGTGCCAGCAGGAATTTAGCGGGGAGCTCCTACAATGAGCAGTTCTTC; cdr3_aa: CASRNLAGSSYNEQFF
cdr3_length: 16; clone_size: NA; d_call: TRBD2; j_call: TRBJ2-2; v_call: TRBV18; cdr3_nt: TGTGCCAGCTCACCCCTTCCTAGCGGACACACCGGGGAGCTGTTTTTT; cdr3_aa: CASSPLPSGHTGELFF
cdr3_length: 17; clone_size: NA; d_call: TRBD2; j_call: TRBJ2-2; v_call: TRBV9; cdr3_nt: TGTGCCAGCAGCGTAGGAGGTAGCGGGAGGGCTGACGGGGAGCTGTTTTTT; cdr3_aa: CASSVGGSGRADGELFF
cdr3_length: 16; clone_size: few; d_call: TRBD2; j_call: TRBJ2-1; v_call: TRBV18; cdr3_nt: TGTGCCAGCTCATCTCCGGGACTAGCGGGACTTAATGAGCAGTTCTTC; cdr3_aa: CASSSPGLAGLNEQFF
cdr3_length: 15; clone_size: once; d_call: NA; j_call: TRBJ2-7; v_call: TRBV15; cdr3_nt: TGTGCCACCAGCAGGGCGGAGGGTCCCACCTACGAGCAGTACTTC; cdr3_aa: CATSRAEGPTYEQYF
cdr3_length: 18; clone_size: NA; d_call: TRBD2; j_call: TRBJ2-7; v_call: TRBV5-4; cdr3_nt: TGTGCCAGCAGCTTGGCCCCTCTCACTAGCGGGAGTGGGTACGAGCAGTACTTC; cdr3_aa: CASSLAPLTSGSGYEQYF
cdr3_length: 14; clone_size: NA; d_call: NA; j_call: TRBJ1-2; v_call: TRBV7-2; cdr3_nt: TGTGCCAGCAGACTATTGGGGGGTGTCTATGGCTACACCTTC; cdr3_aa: CASRLLGGVYGYTF
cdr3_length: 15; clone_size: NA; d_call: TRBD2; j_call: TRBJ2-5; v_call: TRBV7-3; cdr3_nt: TGTGCCAGCAGCGTAAGCGGGAGGGCCAGAGAGACCCAGTACTTC; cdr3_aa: CASSVSGRARETQYF
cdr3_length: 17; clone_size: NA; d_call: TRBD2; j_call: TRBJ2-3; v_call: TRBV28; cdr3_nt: TGTGCCAGCAGTTTAGTTAGGTCTAGCGGGCTCACAGATACGCAGTATTTT; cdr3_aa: CASSLVRSSGLTDTQYF
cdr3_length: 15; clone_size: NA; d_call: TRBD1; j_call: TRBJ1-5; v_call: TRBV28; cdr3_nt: TGTGCCAGCAGTCGGGACAGATCTAGCAATCAGCCCCAGCATTTT; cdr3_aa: CASSRDRSSNQPQHF
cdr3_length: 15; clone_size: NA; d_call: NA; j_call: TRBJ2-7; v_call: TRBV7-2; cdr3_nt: TGTGCCAGCAGCCCAGAGGGGACTTATACCTACGAGCAGTACTTC; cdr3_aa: CASSPEGTYTYEQYF
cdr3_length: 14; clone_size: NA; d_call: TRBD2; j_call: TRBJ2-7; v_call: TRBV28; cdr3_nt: TGTGCCAGCAGTTTAGGACTAGCGGGATACGAGCAGTACTTC; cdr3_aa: CASSLGLAGYEQYF
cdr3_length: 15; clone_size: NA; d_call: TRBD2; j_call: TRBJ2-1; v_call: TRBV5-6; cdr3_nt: TGTGCCAGCAGCCGAGGGCTAGCGGGGTGGGATGAGCAGTTCTTC; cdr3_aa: CASSRGLAGWDEQFF
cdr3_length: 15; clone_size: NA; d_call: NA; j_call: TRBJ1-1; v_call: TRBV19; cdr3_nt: TGTGCCAGTAGGACATGGGCACCTTTGAACACTGAAGCTTTCTTT; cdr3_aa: CASRTWAPLNTEAFF
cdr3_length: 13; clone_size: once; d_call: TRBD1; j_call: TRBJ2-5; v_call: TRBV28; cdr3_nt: TGTGCCAGCAGCCGAGGACAGGGTTACACCCAGTACTTC; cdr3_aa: CASSRGQGYTQYF
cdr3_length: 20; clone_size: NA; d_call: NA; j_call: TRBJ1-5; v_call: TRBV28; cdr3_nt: TGTGCCAGCAGTTCTATATTCTGGCAGGGAGGTGCTGGAAGCAATCAGCCCCAGCATTTT; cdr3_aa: CASSSIFWQGGAGSNQPQHF
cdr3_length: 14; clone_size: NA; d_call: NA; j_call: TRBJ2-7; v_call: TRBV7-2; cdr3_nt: TGTGCCAGCAGCGCCCGTCGGGGTCCCCACGAGCAGTACTTC; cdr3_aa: CASSARRGPHEQYF
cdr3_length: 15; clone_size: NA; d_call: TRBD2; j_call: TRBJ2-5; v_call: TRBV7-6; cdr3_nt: TGTGCCAGCAGCCCACTAGCGGGAGGAACAGAGACCCAGTACTTC; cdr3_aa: CASSPLAGGTETQYF
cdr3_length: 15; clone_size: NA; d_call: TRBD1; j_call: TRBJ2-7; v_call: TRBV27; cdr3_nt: TGTGCCAGCAGTTACCGCGGACAGGGGTTGTACGAGCAGTACTTC; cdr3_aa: CASSYRGQGLYEQYF
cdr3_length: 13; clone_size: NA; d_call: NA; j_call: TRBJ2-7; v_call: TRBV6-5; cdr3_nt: TGTGCCAGCAGCAAATTGGACTGGAACGAGCAGTACTTC; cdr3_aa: CASSKLDWNEQYF